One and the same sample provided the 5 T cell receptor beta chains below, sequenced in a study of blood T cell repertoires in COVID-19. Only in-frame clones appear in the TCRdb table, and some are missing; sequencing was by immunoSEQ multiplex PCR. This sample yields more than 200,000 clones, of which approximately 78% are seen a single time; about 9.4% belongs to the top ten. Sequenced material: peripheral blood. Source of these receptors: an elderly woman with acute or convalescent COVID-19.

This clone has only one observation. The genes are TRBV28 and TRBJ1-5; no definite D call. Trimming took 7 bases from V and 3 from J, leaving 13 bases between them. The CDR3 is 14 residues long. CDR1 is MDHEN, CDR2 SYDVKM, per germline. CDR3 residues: CASIEALNNQPQHF. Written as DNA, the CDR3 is TGTGCCAGCATCGAGGCCCTAAACAATCAGCCCCAGCATTTT.

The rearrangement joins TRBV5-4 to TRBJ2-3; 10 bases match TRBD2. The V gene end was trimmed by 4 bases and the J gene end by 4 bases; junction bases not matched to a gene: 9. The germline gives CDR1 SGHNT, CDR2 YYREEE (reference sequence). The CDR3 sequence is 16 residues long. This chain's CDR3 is CASSLGLAGVADTQYF. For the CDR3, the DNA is TGTGCCAGCAGCCTGGGGCTAGCGGGAGTCGCAGATACGCAGTATTTT.

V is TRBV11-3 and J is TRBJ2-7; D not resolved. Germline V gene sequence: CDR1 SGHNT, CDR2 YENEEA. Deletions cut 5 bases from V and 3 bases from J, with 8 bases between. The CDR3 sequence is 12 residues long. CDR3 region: CASSRLDYEQYF. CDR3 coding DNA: TGTGCCAGCAGCCGACTGGACTACGAGCAGTACTTC.

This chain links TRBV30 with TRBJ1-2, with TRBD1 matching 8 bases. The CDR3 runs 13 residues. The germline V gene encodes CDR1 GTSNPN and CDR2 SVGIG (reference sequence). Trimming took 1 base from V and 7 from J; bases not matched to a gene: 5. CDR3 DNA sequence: TGTGCCTGGAGTGCCCAGGGGGCCGGTGGCTACACCTTC. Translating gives CAWSAQGAGGYTF.

The chain's CDR3 is CASSAAGTGFETQYF. CDR3 bases: TGTGCCAGCAGCGCGGCCGGGACAGGGTTTGAGACCCAGTACTTC. This chain uses TRBV6-5 with TRBJ2-5, with TRBD1 matching over 9 bases. The length of the CDR3 is 15 residues. Germline values: CDR1 MNHEY, CDR2 SVGAGI. The V gene end was trimmed by 6 bases and the J gene end by 5 bases; junction bases not matched to a gene: 10.